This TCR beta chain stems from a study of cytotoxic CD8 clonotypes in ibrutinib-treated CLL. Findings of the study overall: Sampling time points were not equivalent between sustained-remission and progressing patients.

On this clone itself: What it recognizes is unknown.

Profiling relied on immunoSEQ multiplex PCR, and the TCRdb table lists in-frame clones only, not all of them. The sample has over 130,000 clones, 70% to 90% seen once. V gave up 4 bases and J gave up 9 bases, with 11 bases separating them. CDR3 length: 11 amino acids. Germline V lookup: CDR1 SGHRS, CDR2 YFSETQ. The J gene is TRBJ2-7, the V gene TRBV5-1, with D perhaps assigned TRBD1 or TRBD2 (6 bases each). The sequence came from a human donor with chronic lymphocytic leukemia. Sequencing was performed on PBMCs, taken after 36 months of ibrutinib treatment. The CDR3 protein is CASSRGRGQYF. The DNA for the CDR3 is TGCGCCAGCAGCCGGGGGCGTGGGCAGTACTTC.